These 27 T cell receptor beta chains were sequenced from one sample in a study of blood T cell repertoires in COVID-19. Using immunoSEQ multiplex PCR, the repertoire was profiled, and TCRdb retains in-frame clones only, with some absent. The data hold under 200,000 clones, with about 90% observed a single time. Sequences were obtained from PBMCs or T cells enriched from blood (not recorded which). These receptor sequences come from a woman aged 45-65 years who had recovered from COVID-19.

CDR3 protein: CASSVGRVNTGELFF. The CDR3 DNA sequence: TGTGCCAGCAGCGTAGGCAGGGTTAACACCGGGGAGCTGTTTTTT. This sequence joins TRBV9 and TRBJ2-2, with D perhaps TRBD1 (5 bases). This CDR3 comprises 15 residues. From germline, CDR1 is SGDLS and CDR2 YYNGEE. The V end was cut by 0 bases, the J end by 2 bases, with 8 bases between.

This chain connects TRBV2 to TRBJ2-6, with 7 bases aligning to TRBD1. V lost 6 bases to trimming and J lost 1 base; unmatched junction nucleotides: 3. The germline gives CDR1 SNHLY, CDR2 FYNNEI. The CDR3 totals 15 residues. CDR3 sequence: CASRAGGSGANVLTF. DNA of the CDR3: TGTGCCAGCAGGGCAGGGGGTTCTGGGGCCAACGTCCTGACTTTC.

This sequence joins TRBV29-1 and TRBJ2-5, with 9 bases lining up with TRBD2. The CDR3 runs to 13 residues. CDR1 is SQVTM, CDR2 ANQGSEA, per germline. The V gene end was trimmed by 7 bases and the J gene end by 3 bases; junction bases not matched to a gene: 6. The CDR3 DNA follows: TGCAGCGCCCCCGGACTAGCGAAAGAGACCCAGTACTTC. It encodes CSAPGLAKETQYF.

J is TRBJ1-4 and V is TRBV20-1; D not certain. From germline, CDR1 is DFQATT and CDR2 SNEGSKA (reference sequence). This CDR3 is built from 11 residues. Trimming shortened V by 5 bases and J by 5 bases, and 6 bases separated the two germline ends. The CDR3 sequence: CSAPVNEKLFF. The CDR3 DNA is TGCAGTGCTCCGGTAAATGAAAAACTGTTTTTT.

The chain joins TRBV19 to TRBJ2-3, with 7 bases matching TRBD1. This CDR3 is 16 amino acids long. The germline gives CDR1 LNHDA, CDR2 SQIVND (reference sequence). Trimming removed 7 bases from V and 2 bases from J; junction bases left unmatched: 12. The CDR3 sequence is CASTRQGGAYTDTQYF. CDR3 nucleotide sequence: TGTGCCAGTACAAGACAGGGTGGGGCCTACACAGATACGCAGTATTTT.

V usage is TRBV4-3 and J usage is TRBJ2-1; D is unresolved. The CDR3 is 17 amino acids. The germline V gene encodes CDR1 LGHNA and CDR2 YSLEER. V lost 0 bases to trimming and J lost 3 bases, with 15 bases between them. The CDR3 region has the DNA TGCGCCAGCAGCCAAGAGGGCTACTCCTCCCTCTACAATGAGCAGTTCTTC. Amino acids: CASSQEGYSSLYNEQFF.

This clone was counted a few times. The chain links TRBV19 to TRBJ2-1, with 8 bases that match TRBD2. Germline V gene data show CDR1 as LNHDA and CDR2 as SQIVND (reference sequence). V dropped 1 base and J dropped 6; count of bases not matched to a gene: 5. This CDR3 has 15 amino acids. CDR3 region: CASSIVPSGLNEQFF. In DNA, the CDR3 is TGTGCCAGTAGTATAGTCCCTAGCGGGCTCAATGAGCAGTTCTTC.

The chain links TRBV7-2 to TRBJ1-2, with a tentative D call TRBD1 (5 bases). The CDR3 is 15 amino acids. Germline loops: CDR1 SGHTA, CDR2 FQGNSA. V was clipped by 1 base and J by 7 bases, with 16 bases between them. CDR3 sequence reads: CASSLGGVRLGGYTF. The CDR3 DNA reads as TGTGCCAGCAGCTTAGGGGGGGTGCGCTTGGGTGGCTACACCTTC.

The genes are TRBV11-2 and TRBJ1-2; TRBD1 aligns across 9 bases. Germline CDR1 SGHAT, CDR2 FQNNGV. This CDR3 is 15 amino acids long. The ends lost 1 base at V and 4 bases at J; junction bases unmatched: 4. The CDR3, as DNA: TGTGCCAGCAGCTTAGGGGGGACAGGGAGCTATGGCTACACCTTC. Its translation: CASSLGGTGSYGYTF.

The CDR3 sequence is CASSVSSGIHYEQYF. The CDR3 bases are TGTGCCAGCAGCGTTAGTTCCGGGATCCATTACGAGCAGTACTTC. J is TRBJ2-7 and V is TRBV9, with a possible D match to TRBD2 (5 bases). V lost 2 bases and J lost 4, with 16 bases in between. The CDR3 is 15 residues long. The germline gives CDR1 SGDLS, CDR2 YYNGEE.

The genes are TRBV12-3 or TRBV12-4 and TRBJ2-1; tentative D call: TRBD2 (6 bases). The V and J ends lost 4 bases and 9 bases respectively, with 13 bases between them. There are 13 residues in the CDR3. The CDR3 sequence: CASSSGTHFEQFF. As DNA, the CDR3 is TGTGCCAGCAGTTCCGGGACTCACTTTGAGCAGTTCTTC.

The V call is TRBV28, the J call TRBJ1-6; no firm D call. The germline CDR1 and CDR2 sequences are MDHEN and SYDVKM. CDR3 length: 14 amino acids. Between the trimmed V and J ends, which lost 4 bases and 8 bases, there was a span of 12 bases. The CDR3 DNA sequence: TGTGCCAGCAGTTCTATCAATAAGTATTCACCCCTCCACTTT. Translated, it gives CASSSINKYSPLHF.

The CDR3 sequence is CASIPDRGDGYTF. CDR3 sequence (DNA): TGTGCCAGCATTCCAGACAGGGGGGATGGCTACACCTTC. The chain employs TRBV2 and TRBJ1-2, with TRBD1 matching 9 bases. The germline CDR1 and CDR2 sequences are SNHLY and FYNNEI. The CDR3 totals 13 residues. J was trimmed by 6 bases and V by 7 bases; bases with no gene match: 6.

V usage is TRBV5-6 and J usage is TRBJ1-2; the match to TRBD1 covers 8 bases. The junction had 5 bases not matched to a gene; V was cut back by 0 bases and J by 4 bases. This CDR3 contains 15 residues. Per the germline V gene, CDR1 is SGHDT and CDR2 is YYEEEE. The CDR3 sequence is CASSLGTGRSYGYTF. The CDR3 bases are TGTGCCAGCAGCTTGGGGACAGGGAGATCCTATGGCTACACCTTC.

This clone was observed a handful of times. V usage is TRBV10-2 and J usage is TRBJ2-1; TRBD2 agrees at 10 bases. The V and J ends lost 7 bases and 7 bases, in that order; junction bases with no gene match: 4. Germline assignment: CDR1 WSHSY and CDR2 SAAADI. CDR3 length: 13 amino acids. CDR3 DNA sequence: TGCGCCAGCAAGTCTAGCGGGAGTAATGAGCAGTTCTTC. This codes for CASKSSGSNEQFF.

Only one count was recorded for this clone. The junction departs from germline at one end; a sequencing error may be responsible. The chain employs TRBV28 and TRBJ2-5, with D possibly matching TRBD2 (7 bases). The CDR3 loop spans 11 amino acids. Germline values: CDR1 MDHEN, CDR2 SYDVKM. CDR3 nucleotides: TGTGCCAGCAGTCTACAGGGAGGGCAGGACTTC. Translating gives CASSLQGGQDF.

The rearrangement joins TRBV6-5 to TRBJ1-6, with 9 bases matching TRBD1. Trimming removed 2 bases from V and 7 bases from J; junction bases left unmatched: 3. The CDR3 spans 15 residues. Germline loops: CDR1 MNHEY, CDR2 SVGAGI. The CDR3 nucleotides read TGTGCCAGCAGTTACGAGGGGACAGGGAATTCACCCCTCCACTTT. It codes for CASSYEGTGNSPLHF.

CDR3 sequence: CASSLGTGLNTEAFF. The DNA of the CDR3 is TGCGCCAGCAGCTTGGGGACAGGGTTAAACACTGAAGCTTTCTTT. This chain links TRBV5-1 with TRBJ1-1; 8 nucleotides line up with TRBD1. V lost 0 bases to trimming and J lost 2 bases; unmatched junction nucleotides: 3. The CDR3 sequence is 15 residues long. The germline CDR1 and CDR2 sequences are SGHRS and YFSETQ.

The chain is built from TRBV30 and TRBJ2-5, with 8 bases lining up with TRBD1. V shed 4 bases and J 4 bases; nucleotides not matched to a gene: 11. Germline CDR1 GTSNPN, CDR2 SVGIG (reference sequence). The CDR3 sequence is 15 residues long. Written as DNA, the CDR3 is TGTGCCTGGATCCTGAGAGGCAGGGGGCGAGAGACCCAGTACTTC. Translation: CAWILRGRGRETQYF.

V is TRBV18 and J is TRBJ1-1; D not resolved. The ends were cut back, 0 bases at V and 0 bases at J, with 8 bases in the middle. CDR1 is KGHSH and CDR2 is LQKENI in the germline V gene. CDR3 size: 15 residues. Here the CDR3 reads CASSPPEVLNTEAFF. CDR3 DNA sequence: TGTGCCAGCTCACCACCGGAGGTACTGAACACTGAAGCTTTCTTT.

The chain carries TRBV30 and TRBJ2-5; D is possibly TRBD2 (5 bases). V lost 0 bases, J lost 9 bases, and 11 bases lay in between. This CDR3 is built from 12 residues. The V gene's germline CDR1 is GTSNPN and CDR2 SVGIG (reference sequence). The CDR3 DNA reads as TGTGCCTGGAGTGTTGGACTCCCGGCCCAGTACTTC. Its translation is CAWSVGLPAQYF.

The chain links TRBV12-3 or TRBV12-4 to TRBJ2-1, with D tentatively TRBD2 (5 bases). CDR3 length equals 12 residues. Trimming cost V 6 bases and J 9 bases, with 12 bases left between them. As DNA, the CDR3 is TGTGCCAGCAGCCGTTCGGCGGGTGAGCAGTTCTTC. Translating it yields CASSRSAGEQFF.

This sequence joins TRBV3-1 (or the pseudogene TRBV3-2) and TRBJ1-1; maybe TRBD1 (5 bases). The V and J ends lost 4 bases and 3 bases respectively, with 24 bases between them. This CDR3 has 18 amino acids. Germline CDR1 is LGHDT and CDR2 is YNNKEL (reference sequence). This chain's CDR3 is CASSPIGGLYIGDTEAFF. CDR3 DNA sequence: TGTGCCAGCAGCCCCATCGGGGGACTCTACATTGGGGACACTGAAGCTTTCTTT.

The chain carries TRBV5-1 and TRBJ2-2, with D hard to call. V was shortened by 0 bases and J by 8 bases, with 11 bases between the two germline ends. Germline CDR1 and CDR2: SGHRS and YFSETQ. There are 14 residues in the CDR3. CDR3 sequence (DNA): TGCGCCAGCAGCTTGGGGCTTGAGGCTGGGGAGCTGTTTTTT. Translated, it gives CASSLGLEAGELFF.

The chain couples TRBV2 to TRBJ1-3; D call uncertain. Trimming took 7 bases from V and 4 from J, leaving 11 bases between them. The CDR3 is 13 amino acids. Germline lookup yields CDR1 SNHLY and CDR2 FYNNEI. CDR3 DNA: TGTGCCAGCACTCGGGTTGCGGGAAACACCATATATTTT. Translating gives CASTRVAGNTIYF.

The gene calls are TRBV19 and TRBJ2-1; 8 nucleotides align to TRBD2. This CDR3 spans 16 amino acids. Germline CDR1 reads LNHDA; CDR2 reads SQIVND (reference sequence). Trimming cost V 3 bases and J 6 bases; bases outside gene matches: 10. CDR3 sequence: CASSISGMGVGNEQFF. The CDR3 region has the DNA TGTGCCAGTAGTATTAGCGGGATGGGGGTGGGCAATGAGCAGTTCTTC.

This sequence joins TRBV18 and TRBJ2-7; 10 nucleotides align to TRBD1. V was pared by 0 bases and J by 5 bases, with 4 bases of the junction left unmatched. The CDR3 is 15 amino acids. The germline V gene encodes CDR1 KGHSH and CDR2 LQKENI. The CDR3 coding sequence is TGTGCCAGCTCACCACCGGGACAGGGGTCCCACGAGCAGTACTTC. It translates to CASSPPGQGSHEQYF.